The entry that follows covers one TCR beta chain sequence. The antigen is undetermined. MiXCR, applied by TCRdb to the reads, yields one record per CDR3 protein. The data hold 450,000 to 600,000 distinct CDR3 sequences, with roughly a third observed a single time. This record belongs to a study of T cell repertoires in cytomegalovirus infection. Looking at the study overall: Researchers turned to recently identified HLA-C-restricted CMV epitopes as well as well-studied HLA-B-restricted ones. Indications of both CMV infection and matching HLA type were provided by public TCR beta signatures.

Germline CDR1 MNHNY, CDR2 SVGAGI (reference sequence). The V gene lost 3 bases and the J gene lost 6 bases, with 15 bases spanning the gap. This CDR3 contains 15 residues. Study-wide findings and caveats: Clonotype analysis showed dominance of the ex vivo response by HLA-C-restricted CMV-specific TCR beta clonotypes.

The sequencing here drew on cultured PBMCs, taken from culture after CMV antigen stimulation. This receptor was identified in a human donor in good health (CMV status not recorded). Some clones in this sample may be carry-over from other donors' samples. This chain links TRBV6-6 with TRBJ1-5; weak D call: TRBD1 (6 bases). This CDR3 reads CASSYGPGAGQPQHF. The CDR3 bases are TGTGCCAGCAGTTATGGACCAGGGGCGGGTCAGCCCCAGCATTTT.